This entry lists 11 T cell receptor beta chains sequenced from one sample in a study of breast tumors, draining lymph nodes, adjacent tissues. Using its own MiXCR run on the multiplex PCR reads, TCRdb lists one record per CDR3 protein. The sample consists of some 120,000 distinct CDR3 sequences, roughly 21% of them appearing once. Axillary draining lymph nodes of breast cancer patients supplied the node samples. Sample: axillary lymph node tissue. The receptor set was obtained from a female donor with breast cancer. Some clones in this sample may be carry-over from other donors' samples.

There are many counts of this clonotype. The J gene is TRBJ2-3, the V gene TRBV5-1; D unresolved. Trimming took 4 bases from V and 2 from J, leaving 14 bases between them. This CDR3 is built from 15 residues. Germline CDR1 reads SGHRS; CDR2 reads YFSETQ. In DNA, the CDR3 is TGCGCCAGCAGCCCCCACGGGCCTAACACAGATACGCAGTATTTT. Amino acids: CASSPHGPNTDTQYF. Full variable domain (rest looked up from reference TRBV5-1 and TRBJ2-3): KAGVTQTPRYLIKTRGQQVTLSCSPISGHRSVSWYQQTPGQGLQFLFEYFSETQRNKGNFPGRFSGRQFSNSRSEMNVSTLELGDSALYLCASSPHGPNTDTQYFGPGTRLTVL.

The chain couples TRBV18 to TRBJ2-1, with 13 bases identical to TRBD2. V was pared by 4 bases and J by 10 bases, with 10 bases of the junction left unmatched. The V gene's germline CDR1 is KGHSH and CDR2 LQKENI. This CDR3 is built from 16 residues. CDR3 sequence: CASSLTSGRASGEQFF. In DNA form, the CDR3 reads TGTGCCAGCTCACTCACTAGCGGGAGGGCCTCGGGGGAGCAGTTCTTC.

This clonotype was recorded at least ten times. Here the CDR3 DNA reads TGTGCCTACATTGCGGGAGCTAATGAAAAACTGTTTTTT. This sequence encodes CAYIAGANEKLFF. The chain uses TRBV30 and TRBJ1-4; D ambiguous. Germline V CDR1 and CDR2: GTSNPN, SVGIG (reference sequence). This CDR3 contains 13 residues. V was shortened by 7 bases and J by 3 bases, with 12 bases between the two germline ends. Based on the CDR3 plus reference TRBV30 and TRBJ1-4, the full variable domain is SQTIHQWPATLVQPVGSPLSLECTVEGTSNPNLYWYRQAAGRGLQLLFYSVGIGQISSEVPQNLSASRPQDRQFILSSKKLLLSDSGFYLCAYIAGANEKLFFGSGTQLSVL.

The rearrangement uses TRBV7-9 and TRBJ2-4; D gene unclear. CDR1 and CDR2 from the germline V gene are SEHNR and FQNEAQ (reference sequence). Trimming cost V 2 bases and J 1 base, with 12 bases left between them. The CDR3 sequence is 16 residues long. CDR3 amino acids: CASSLSTAWAKNIQYF. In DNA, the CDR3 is TGTGCCAGCAGCTTATCGACGGCGTGGGCCAAAAACATTCAGTACTTC.

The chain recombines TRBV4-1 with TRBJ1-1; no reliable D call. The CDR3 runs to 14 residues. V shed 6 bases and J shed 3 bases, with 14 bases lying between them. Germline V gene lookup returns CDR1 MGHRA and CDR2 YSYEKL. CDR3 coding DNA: TGCGCCAGCAGAGAAGTTCGAACGGACACTGAAGCTTTCTTT. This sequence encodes CASREVRTDTEAFF.

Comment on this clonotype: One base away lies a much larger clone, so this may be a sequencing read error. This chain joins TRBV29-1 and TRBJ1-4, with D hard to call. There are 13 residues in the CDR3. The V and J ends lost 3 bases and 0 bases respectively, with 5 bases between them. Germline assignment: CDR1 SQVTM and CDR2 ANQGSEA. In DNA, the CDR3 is TGCAGCGTTGAGGAGGCAACTAATGAAAAACTGTTTTTT. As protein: CSVEEATNEKLFF.

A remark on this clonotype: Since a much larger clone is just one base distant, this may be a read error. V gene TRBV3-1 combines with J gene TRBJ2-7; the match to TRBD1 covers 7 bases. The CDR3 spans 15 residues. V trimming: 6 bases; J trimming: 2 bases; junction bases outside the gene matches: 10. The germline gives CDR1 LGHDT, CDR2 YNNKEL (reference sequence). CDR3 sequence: CASRCQTDRPYEQYF. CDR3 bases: TGTGCCAGCAGGTGTCAGACGGACAGGCCCTACGAGCAGTACTTC.

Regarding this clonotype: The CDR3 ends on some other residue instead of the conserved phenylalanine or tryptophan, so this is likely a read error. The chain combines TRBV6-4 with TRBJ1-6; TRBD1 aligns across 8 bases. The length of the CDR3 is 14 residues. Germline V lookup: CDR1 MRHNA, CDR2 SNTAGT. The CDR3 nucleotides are TGTACCATTCTCGCCAGGGGGCGTAAGTCACCCCTCCACTCT. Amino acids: CTILARGRKSPLHS.

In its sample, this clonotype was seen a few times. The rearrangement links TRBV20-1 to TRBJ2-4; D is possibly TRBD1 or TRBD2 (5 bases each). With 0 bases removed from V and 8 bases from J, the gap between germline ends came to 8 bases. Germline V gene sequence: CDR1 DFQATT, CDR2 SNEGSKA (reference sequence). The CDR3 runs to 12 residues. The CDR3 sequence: CSARDLGHIQYF. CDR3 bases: TGCAGTGCTAGAGATCTGGGACACATTCAGTACTTC.

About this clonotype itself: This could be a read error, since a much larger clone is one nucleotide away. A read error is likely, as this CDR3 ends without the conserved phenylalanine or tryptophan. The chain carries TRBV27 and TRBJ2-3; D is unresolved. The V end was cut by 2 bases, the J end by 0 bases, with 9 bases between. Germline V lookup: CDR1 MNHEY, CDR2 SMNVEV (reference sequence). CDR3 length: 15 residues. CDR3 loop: CASSLRQPSTDTQYS. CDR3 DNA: TGTGCCAGCAGTTTACGGCAACCCAGCACAGATACGCAGTATTCT.

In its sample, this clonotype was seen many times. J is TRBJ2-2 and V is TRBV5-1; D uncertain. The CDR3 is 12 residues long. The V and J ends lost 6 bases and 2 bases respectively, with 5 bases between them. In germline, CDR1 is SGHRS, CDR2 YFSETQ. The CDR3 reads CASNENTGELFF. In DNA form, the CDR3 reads TGCGCCAGCAATGAAAACACCGGGGAGCTGTTTTTT. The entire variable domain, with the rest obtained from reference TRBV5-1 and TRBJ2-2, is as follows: KAGVTQTPRYLIKTRGQQVTLSCSPISGHRSVSWYQQTPGQGLQFLFEYFSETQRNKGNFPGRFSGRQFSNSRSEMNVSTLELGDSALYLCASNENTGELFFGEGSRLTVL.